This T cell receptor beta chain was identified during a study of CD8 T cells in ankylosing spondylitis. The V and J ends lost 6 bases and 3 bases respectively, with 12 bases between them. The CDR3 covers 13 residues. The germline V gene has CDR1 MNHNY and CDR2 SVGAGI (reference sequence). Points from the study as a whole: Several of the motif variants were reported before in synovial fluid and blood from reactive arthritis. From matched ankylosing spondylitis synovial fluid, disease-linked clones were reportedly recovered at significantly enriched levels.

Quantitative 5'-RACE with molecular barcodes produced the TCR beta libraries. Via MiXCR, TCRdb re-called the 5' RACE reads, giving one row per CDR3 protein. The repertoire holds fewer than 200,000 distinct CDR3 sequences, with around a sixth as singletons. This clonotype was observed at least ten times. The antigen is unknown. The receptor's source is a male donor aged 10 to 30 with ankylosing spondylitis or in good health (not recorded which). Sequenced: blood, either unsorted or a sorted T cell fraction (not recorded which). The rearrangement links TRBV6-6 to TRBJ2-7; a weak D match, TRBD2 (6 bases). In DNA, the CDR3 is TGTGCCAGCAGCACCGGGACTGGCTACGAGCAGTACTTC. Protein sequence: CASSTGTGYEQYF.